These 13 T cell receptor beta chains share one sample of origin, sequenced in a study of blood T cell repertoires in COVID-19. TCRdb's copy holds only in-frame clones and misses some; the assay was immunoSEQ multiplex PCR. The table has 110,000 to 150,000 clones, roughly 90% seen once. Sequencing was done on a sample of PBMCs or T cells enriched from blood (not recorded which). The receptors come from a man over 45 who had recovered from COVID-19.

The CDR3 nucleotides read TGTGCCAGTAATGGCGGCTCGGCAGATACGCAGTATTTT. Its translation: CASNGGSADTQYF. J is TRBJ2-3 and V is TRBV19; no reliable D call. V gave up 7 bases and J gave up 4 bases, with 12 bases separating them. The CDR3 spans 13 residues. The V gene's germline CDR1 is LNHDA and CDR2 SQIVND (reference sequence).

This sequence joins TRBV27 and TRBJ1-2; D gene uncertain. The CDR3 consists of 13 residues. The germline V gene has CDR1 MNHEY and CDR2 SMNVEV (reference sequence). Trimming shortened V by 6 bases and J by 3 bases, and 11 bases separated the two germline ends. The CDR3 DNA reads TGTGCCAGCAGCCCCGACGGGGACTATGGCTACACCTTC. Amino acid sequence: CASSPDGDYGYTF.

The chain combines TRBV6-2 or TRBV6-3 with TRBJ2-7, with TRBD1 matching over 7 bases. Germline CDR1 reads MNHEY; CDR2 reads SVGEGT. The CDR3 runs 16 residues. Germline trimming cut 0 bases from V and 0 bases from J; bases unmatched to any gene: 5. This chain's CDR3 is CASSYSSRTGSYEQYV. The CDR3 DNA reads TGTGCCAGCAGTTACTCGTCCAGGACAGGCTCCTACGAGCAGTACGTC.

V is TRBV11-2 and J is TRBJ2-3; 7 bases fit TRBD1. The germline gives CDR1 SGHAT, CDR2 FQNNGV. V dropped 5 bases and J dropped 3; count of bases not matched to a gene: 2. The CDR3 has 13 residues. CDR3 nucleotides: TGTGCCAGCAGCCCGACAGGGACAGATACGCAGTATTTT. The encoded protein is CASSPTGTDTQYF. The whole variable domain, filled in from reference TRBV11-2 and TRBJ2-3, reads EAGVAQSPRYKIIEKRQSVAFWCNPISGHATLYWYQQILGQGPKLLIQFQNNGVVDDSQLPKDRFSAERLKGVDSTLKIQPAKLEDSAVYLCASSPTGTDTQYFGPGTRLTVL.

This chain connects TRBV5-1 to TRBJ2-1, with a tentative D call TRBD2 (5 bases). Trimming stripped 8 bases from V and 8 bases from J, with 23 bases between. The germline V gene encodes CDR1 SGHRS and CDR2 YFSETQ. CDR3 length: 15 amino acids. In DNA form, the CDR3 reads TGCGCCAGTTCTCCGCCCGACCGCGGGTTTTATGAGCAGTTCTTC. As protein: CASSPPDRGFYEQFF.

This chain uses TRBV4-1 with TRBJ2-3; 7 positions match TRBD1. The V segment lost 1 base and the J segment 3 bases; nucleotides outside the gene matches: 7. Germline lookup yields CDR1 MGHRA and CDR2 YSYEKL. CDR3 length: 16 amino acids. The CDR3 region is CASSQGGGQATDTQYF. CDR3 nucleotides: TGCGCCAGCAGCCAAGGAGGGGGCCAGGCAACAGATACGCAGTATTTT.

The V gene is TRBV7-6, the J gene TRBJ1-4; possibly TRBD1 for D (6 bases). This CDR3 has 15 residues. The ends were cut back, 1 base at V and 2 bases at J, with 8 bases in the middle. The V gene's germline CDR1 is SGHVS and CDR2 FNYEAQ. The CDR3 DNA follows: TGTGCCAGCAGCTTAGTAGGGGGTACTAATGAAAAACTGTTTTTT. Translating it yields CASSLVGGTNEKLFF.

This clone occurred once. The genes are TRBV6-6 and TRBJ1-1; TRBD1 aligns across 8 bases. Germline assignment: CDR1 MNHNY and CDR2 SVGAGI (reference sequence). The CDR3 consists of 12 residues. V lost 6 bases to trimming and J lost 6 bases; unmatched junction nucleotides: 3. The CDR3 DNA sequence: TGTGCCAGCAGCAGACAGGGGTCTGAAGCTTTCTTT. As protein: CASSRQGSEAFF.

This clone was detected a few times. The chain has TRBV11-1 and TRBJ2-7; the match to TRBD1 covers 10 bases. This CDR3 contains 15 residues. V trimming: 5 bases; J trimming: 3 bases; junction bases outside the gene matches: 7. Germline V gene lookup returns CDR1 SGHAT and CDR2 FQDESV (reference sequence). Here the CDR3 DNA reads TGTGCCAGCAGCGCGTTGACAGGGGGCGGCTACGAGCAGTACTTC. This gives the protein CASSALTGGGYEQYF. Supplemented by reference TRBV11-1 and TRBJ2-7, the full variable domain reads EAEVAQSPRYKITEKSQAVAFWCDPISGHATLYWYRQILGQGPELLVQFQDESVVDDSQLPKDRFSAERLKGVDSTLKIQPAELGDSAMYLCASSALTGGGYEQYFGPGTRLTVT.

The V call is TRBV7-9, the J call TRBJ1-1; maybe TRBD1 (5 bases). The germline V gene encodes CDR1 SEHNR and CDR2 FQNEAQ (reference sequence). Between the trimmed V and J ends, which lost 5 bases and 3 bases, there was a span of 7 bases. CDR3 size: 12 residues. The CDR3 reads CASSLQDTEAFF. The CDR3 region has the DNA TGTGCCAGCAGCCTACAGGACACTGAAGCTTTCTTT.

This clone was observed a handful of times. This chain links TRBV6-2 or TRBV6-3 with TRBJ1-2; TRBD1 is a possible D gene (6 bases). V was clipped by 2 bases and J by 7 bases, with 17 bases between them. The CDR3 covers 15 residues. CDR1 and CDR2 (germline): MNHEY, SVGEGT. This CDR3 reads CASSYPPDRPAGYTF. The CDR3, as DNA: TGTGCCAGCAGTTACCCTCCTGACAGGCCTGCTGGCTACACCTTC.

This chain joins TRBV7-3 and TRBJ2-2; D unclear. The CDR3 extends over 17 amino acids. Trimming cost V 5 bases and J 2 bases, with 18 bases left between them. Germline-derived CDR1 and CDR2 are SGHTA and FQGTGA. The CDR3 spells CASSRPGGPFNTGELFF. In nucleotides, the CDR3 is TGTGCCAGCAGCCGGCCCGGCGGTCCTTTCAACACCGGGGAGCTGTTTTTT.

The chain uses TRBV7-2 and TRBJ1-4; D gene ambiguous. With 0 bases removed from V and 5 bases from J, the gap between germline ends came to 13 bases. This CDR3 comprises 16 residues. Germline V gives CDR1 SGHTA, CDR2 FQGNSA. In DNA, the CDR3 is TGTGCCAGCAGCTTAGCCCCGGGGTTCATCAATGAAAAACTGTTTTTT. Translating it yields CASSLAPGFINEKLFF.